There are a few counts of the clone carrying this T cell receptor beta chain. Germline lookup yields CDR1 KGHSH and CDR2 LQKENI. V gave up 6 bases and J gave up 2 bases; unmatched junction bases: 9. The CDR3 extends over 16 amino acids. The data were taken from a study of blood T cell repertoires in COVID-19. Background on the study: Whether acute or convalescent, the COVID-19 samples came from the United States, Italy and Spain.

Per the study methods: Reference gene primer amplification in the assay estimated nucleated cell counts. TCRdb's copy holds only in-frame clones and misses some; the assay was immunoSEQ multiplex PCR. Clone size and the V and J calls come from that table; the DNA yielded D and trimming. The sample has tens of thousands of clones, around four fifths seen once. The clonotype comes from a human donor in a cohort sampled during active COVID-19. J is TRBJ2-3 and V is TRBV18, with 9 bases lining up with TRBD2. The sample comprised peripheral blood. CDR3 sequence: CASSYGSGGSTDTQYF. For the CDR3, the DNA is TGTGCCAGCTCTTATGGTAGCGGGGGATCCACAGATACGCAGTATTTT.